A single sample gave rise to the 17 T cell receptor beta chains below, sequenced in a study of spatial heterogeneity in lung cancer. In TCRdb, the 5' RACE reads were re-called with MiXCR into one record per CDR3 protein. The table records under 150,000 distinct CDR3 sequences, 10% to 13% of them present only once. Stated time point: blood at routine non-recurrence follow-up after resection. The starting material was PBMCs, obtained at follow-up. The source of these receptors is a female donor with early-stage non-small cell lung cancer.

This clonotype appeared a few times. V gene TRBV28 combines with J gene TRBJ2-2; D not resolved. From germline, CDR1 is MDHEN and CDR2 SYDVKM. V was pared by 6 bases and J by 1 base, with 6 bases between. The CDR3 has 13 amino acids. CDR3 amino acids: CASRSQNTGELFF. In DNA, the CDR3 is TGTGCCAGCAGGTCACAGAACACCGGGGAGCTGTTTTTT.

This clonotype occurred a few times. The chain combines TRBV29-1 with TRBJ2-7; D possibly corresponds to TRBD1 (6 bases). V lost 4 bases to trimming and J lost 7 bases, with 17 bases between them. Germline V CDR1 and CDR2: SQVTM, ANQGSEA. The CDR3 loop spans 13 amino acids. The CDR3 loop is CSVVTVGGREQYF. The CDR3 DNA reads TGCAGCGTTGTGACCGTAGGGGGTAGGGAGCAGTACTTC.

This clonotype was found a few times. CDR3 coding DNA: TGCGCCAGCAGCTTGGATCCCGGACAGCCTATCGAGCAGTACGTC. This sequence encodes CASSLDPGQPIEQYV. The chain is built from TRBV5-1 and TRBJ2-7; possibly TRBD1 for D (6 bases). The CDR3 spans 15 residues. The V end was cut by 0 bases, the J end by 6 bases, with 16 bases between. CDR1 is SGHRS, CDR2 YFSETQ, per germline.

Ten or more counts support this clonotype. The chain is built from TRBV19 and TRBJ1-5; maybe TRBD1 (5 bases). The CDR3 runs to 14 residues. Germline V gives CDR1 LNHDA, CDR2 SQIVND (reference sequence). V gave up 5 bases and J gave up 6 bases, with 14 bases separating them. DNA for the CDR3: TGTGCCAGTAGTGGGACCTTGGGGACTCAGCCCCAGCATTTT. Protein product: CASSGTLGTQPQHF.

This clonotype was recorded at least ten times. This chain connects TRBV12-3 or TRBV12-4 to TRBJ1-5; D unresolved. The CDR3 spans 14 residues. The V end lost 5 bases, the J end lost 3 bases, and 11 bases lay between the germline ends. CDR3 sequence reads: CASSPRGTNQPQHF. The CDR3 nucleotides are TGTGCCAGCAGTCCCCGGGGAACCAATCAGCCCCAGCATTTT.

The chain joins TRBV2 to TRBJ2-2; 9 bases line up with TRBD2. CDR1 SNHLY and CDR2 FYNNEI come from the germline V gene. V shed 6 bases and J 5 bases; nucleotides not matched to a gene: 7. The CDR3 contains 15 residues. The chain's CDR3 is CASRFSGSGTGELFF. The CDR3 DNA reads TGTGCCAGCAGATTTAGCGGGAGTGGGACCGGGGAGCTGTTTTTT.

The table lists this clonotype with a few counts. The chain carries TRBV12-3 or TRBV12-4 and TRBJ2-1, with D perhaps matching TRBD2 (6 bases). The V gene lost 1 base and the J gene lost 5 bases, with 15 bases spanning the gap. The CDR3 length is 16 residues. The CDR3 reads CASSLGRGARHNEQFF. The CDR3 nucleotides are TGTGCCAGCAGTTTAGGACGCGGGGCTAGGCACAATGAGCAGTTCTTC.

This sequence joins TRBV10-3 and TRBJ1-2, with a weak D call TRBD1 (6 bases). Germline V CDR1 and CDR2: ENHRY, SYGVKD. This CDR3 region has 15 residues. With 2 bases removed from V and 8 bases from J, the gap between germline ends came to 18 bases. CDR3 sequence: CAISERQDLPGGYTF. The CDR3, as DNA: TGTGCCATCAGTGAGAGACAGGACCTTCCTGGGGGCTACACCTTC.

This clonotype was seen a few times. The chain couples TRBV29-1 to TRBJ2-3; the D is unclear. CDR1 SQVTM and CDR2 ANQGSEA come from the germline V gene. With 3 bases removed from V and 0 bases from J, the gap between germline ends came to 10 bases. CDR3 size: 14 residues. CDR3 amino acids: CSVDDGPSTDTQYF. CDR3 nucleotide sequence: TGCAGCGTTGATGACGGTCCTAGCACAGATACGCAGTATTTT.

This clonotype was counted ten times or more. The chain couples TRBV9 to TRBJ2-1; D is unclear. The CDR3 extends over 16 amino acids. Trimming removed 3 bases at V and 4 bases at J, with 17 bases between. Germline CDR1 and CDR2: SGDLS and YYNGEE. This chain's CDR3 is CASSGNYYATYNEQFF. For the CDR3, the DNA is TGTGCCAGCAGCGGAAACTACTACGCTACTTACAATGAGCAGTTCTTC. Full variable domain (remainder filled in from reference TRBV9 and TRBJ2-1): DSGVTQTPKHLITATGQRVTLRCSPRSGDLSVYWYQQSLDQGLQFLIQYYNGEERAKGNILERFSAQQFPDLHSELNLSSLELGDSALYFCASSGNYYATYNEQFFGPGTRLTVL.

This clonotype was recorded many times. V and J are TRBV6-1 and TRBJ2-5, with D perhaps matching TRBD1 (5 bases). The V end was cut by 6 bases, the J end by 1 base, with 9 bases between. CDR1 is MNHNS and CDR2 is SASEGT in the germline V gene. The CDR3 loop spans 13 amino acids. The CDR3, as DNA: TGTGCCAGCAGCCCCCAGGGCCAAGAGACCCAGTACTTC. Protein: CASSPQGQETQYF.

This chain joins TRBV12-3 or TRBV12-4 and TRBJ2-3; 7 nucleotides match TRBD2. The V segment lost 7 bases and the J segment 2 bases; nucleotides outside the gene matches: 18. This CDR3 spans 18 amino acids. In DNA, the CDR3 is TGTGCCAGCACATTAGCCGGTGGGCTAGCGGCCTTCACAGATACGCAGTATTTT. Translated, it gives CASTLAGGLAAFTDTQYF.

V gene TRBV19 combines with J gene TRBJ2-5, with TRBD1 matching 9 bases. The CDR3 runs 15 residues. The germline V gene encodes CDR1 LNHDA and CDR2 SQIVND (reference sequence). The ends lost 4 bases at V and 4 bases at J; junction bases unmatched: 7. The CDR3 region has the DNA TGTGCCAGTAGTAGAGGGACAGGGAGGGGAGAGACCCAGTACTTC. Protein sequence: CASSRGTGRGETQYF.

This chain connects TRBV27 to TRBJ2-1; the D is unclear. Between the trimmed V and J ends, which lost 9 bases and 2 bases, there was a span of 8 bases. In germline, CDR1 is MNHEY, CDR2 SMNVEV (reference sequence). The CDR3 is 12 residues long. Written as DNA, the CDR3 is TGTGCCAGTGCAGATCCCTACAATGAGCAGTTCTTC. This translates into CASADPYNEQFF.

The chain carries TRBV19 and TRBJ2-4; D remains unclear. Trimming stripped 4 bases from V and 0 bases from J, with 7 bases between. CDR1 is LNHDA and CDR2 is SQIVND in the germline V gene (reference sequence). CDR3 length equals 14 residues. For the CDR3, the DNA is TGTGCCAGTAGTAAACAGTCAGCCAAAAACATTCAGTACTTC. As protein: CASSKQSAKNIQYF.

This clonotype occurred a few times. CDR3 sequence (DNA): TGTGCCAGCAGCTTGACAGGGGTTGGAAACACCATATATTTT. Its protein product is CASSLTGVGNTIYF. This rearrangement joins TRBV5-6 to TRBJ1-3, with TRBD1 matching over 7 bases. V trimming: 1 base; J trimming: 3 bases; junction bases outside the gene matches: 1. Germline CDR1 SGHDT, CDR2 YYEEEE. The CDR3 has 14 amino acids.

This clonotype was observed at least ten times. The chain couples TRBV4-2 to TRBJ2-3; D perhaps matches TRBD2 (6 bases). With 1 base removed from V and 2 bases from J, the gap between germline ends came to 13 bases. The germline V gene encodes CDR1 LGHNA and CDR2 YNFKEQ. The CDR3 has 16 amino acids. CDR3 loop: CASSQVGLANTDTQYF. Written as DNA, the CDR3 is TGTGCCAGCAGCCAAGTAGGCCTAGCGAACACAGATACGCAGTATTTT.